This T cell receptor beta chain appears in the sequencing data of a study of metastatic and nonmetastatic thyroid tumors. Overall study context: Repertoires were compared across blood and tumor or nodule tissue from malignant and benign thyroid patients. Study-wide results and caveats: In both blood and tumor samples, TCR beta diversity was reported significantly higher for malignant than benign nodules.

MiXCR re-clonotyped the PCR reads for TCRdb. Of 7,500 to 10,000 clones listed, 11% are singletons. This clone was found many times. What it binds is not known. Not a single patient had been given any form of treatment at any point before undergoing thyroid surgery. Sequencing was performed on tumor tissue. The TCR comes from a female donor with papillary thyroid cancer or a benign thyroid nodule (not recorded which). Some clones in this sample may be carry-over from other donors' samples.

DNA of the CDR3: TGTGCCAGCAGCTTGGGGCTAGGTATGACAGATACGCAGTATTTT. This gives the protein CASSLGLGMTDTQYF. The chain recombines TRBV7-9 with TRBJ2-3; perhaps TRBD1 as D (5 bases). There are 15 residues in the CDR3. Germline lookup yields CDR1 SEHNR and CDR2 FQNEAQ (reference sequence). Trimming removed 3 bases from V and 3 bases from J, with 13 bases in between.